The rows below give T cell receptor beta chains drawn from one sample of a study of shared T cell receptors in the human thymus. The data were produced by immunoSEQ multiplex PCR, yet TCRdb's version contains in-frame clones alone and is incomplete. This table has approximately 490,000 clones, about four fifths appearing once. This same sample was also taken into another study, of human thymus T cells.

The sequencing sample was made of thymocytes. The receptors were gathered from a boy younger than two with a congenital heart defect. CDR3s include the opening cysteine and the closing phenylalanine or tryptophan. D genes are given only for firm matches. Part of the rows lack a size; the others show once, few, many or a class for expanded clones.

V	J	size	D	CDR3	DNA
TRBV27	TRBJ1-2	-	-	CASSLGRLYGYTF	TGTGCCAGCAGTTTAGGGAGACTTTATGGCTACACCTTC
TRBV2	TRBJ2-1	few	TRBD2	CASSQHGGAKSHEQFF	TGTGCCAGCAGCCAGCACGGGGGGGCGAAAAGCCATGAGCAGTTCTTC
TRBV5-1	TRBJ1-2	-	-	CASSPGGRLNYGYTF	TGCGCCAGCAGCCCCGGCGGGCGACTAAACTATGGCTACACCTTC
TRBV28	TRBJ2-7	-	TRBD2	CASSGTSGRVWSSYEQYF	TGTGCCAGCAGCGGGACTAGCGGGAGGGTCTGGAGCTCCTACGAGCAGTACTTC
TRBV4-3	TRBJ2-3	-	-	CASSQEDLFRDFTDTQYF	TGCGCCAGCAGCCAAGAAGACCTATTTCGGGACTTCACAGATACGCAGTATTTT
TRBV5-6	TRBJ2-3	-	TRBD2	CASSYGLVPDTQYF	TGTGCCAGCAGCTACGGACTAGTCCCAGATACGCAGTATTTT
TRBV30	TRBJ2-5	-	-	CAWRSTTQETQYF	TGTGCCTGGAGATCGACTACTCAAGAGACCCAGTACTTC
TRBV27	TRBJ2-1	-	-	CASSLWYRDAYNEQFF	TGTGCCAGCAGTTTATGGTACAGGGACGCCTACAATGAGCAGTTCTTC
TRBV4-1	TRBJ2-7	-	TRBD1	CASSQARDRSYEQYF	TGCGCCAGCAGTCAAGCACGGGACAGGTCGTACGAGCAGTACTTC
TRBV4-1	TRBJ2-3	few	TRBD1	CASSQSTGSGTDTQYF	TGCGCCAGCAGCCAATCGACAGGGAGCGGCACAGATACGCAGTATTTT
TRBV5-6	TRBJ2-5	-	-	CASSLLRLGETQYF	TGTGCCAGCAGCTTGTTACGGCTAGGAGAGACCCAGTACTTC
TRBV27	TRBJ1-2	-	TRBD1	CASSFDFPLGVAGGESYYGYTF	TGTGCCAGCAGTTTTGACTTTCCATTAGGAGTAGCAGGGGGCGAGTCCTACTATGGCTACACCTTC
TRBV7-2	TRBJ1-1	-	-	CASSWGSGWGEAFF	TGTGCCAGCAGCTGGGGATCGGGGTGGGGTGAAGCTTTCTTT
TRBV29-1	TRBJ2-1	-	-	CSVEVPATLAEGDSYNEQFF	TGCAGCGTTGAAGTACCAGCTACGCTAGCGGAGGGGGATTCCTACAATGAGCAGTTCTTC
TRBV27	TRBJ1-1	-	TRBD1	CASSTTQGVSIGAEAFF	TGTGCCAGCAGCACTACCCAGGGGGTATCTATAGGGGCTGAAGCTTTCTTT
TRBV27	TRBJ2-7	-	TRBD1	CASSLRDRDYEQYF	TGTGCCAGCAGTTTACGAGACAGGGACTACGAGCAGTACTTC
TRBV11-1	TRBJ2-7	-	-	CASSSPQGRPSYEQYF	TGTGCCAGCAGCTCACCTCAGGGGCGTCCCTCCTACGAGCAGTACTTC
TRBV7-9	TRBJ2-2	-	-	CASSLALEGETGELFF	TGTGCCAGCAGCTTAGCGCTTGAGGGAGAGACCGGGGAGCTGTTTTTT
TRBV11-2	TRBJ2-3	-	-	CASSLGTGLLADTQYF	TGTGCCAGCAGCCTGGGCACAGGGTTGCTTGCAGATACGCAGTATTTT
TRBV7-8	TRBJ2-6	-	-	CASSLPGTGASGANVLTF	TGTGCCAGCAGCTTACCCGGGACTGGGGCCTCGGGGGCCAACGTCCTGACTTTC
TRBV5-1	TRBJ2-5	-	TRBD2	CASSQSGLAGGSQETQYF	TGCGCCAGCAGTCAATCCGGTCTAGCGGGAGGATCACAAGAGACCCAGTACTTC
TRBV2	TRBJ1-5	-	-	CASSWTGTPSCNQPQHF	TGTGCCAGCAGCTGGACCGGGACACCATCCTGCAATCAGCCCCAGCATTTT
TRBV27	TRBJ2-2	-	-	CASSFQGNAGELFF	TGTGCCAGCAGTTTTCAGGGAAATGCCGGGGAGCTGTTTTTT
TRBV19	TRBJ2-1	-	TRBD2	CASSIGGLAGARNEQFF	TGTGCCAGTAGTATAGGGGGACTAGCGGGAGCACGGAATGAGCAGTTCTTC
TRBV27	TRBJ2-2	-	-	CASSLGSTGELFF	TGTGCCAGCAGTTTGGGGAGCACCGGGGAGCTGTTTTTT
TRBV18	TRBJ1-2	-	TRBD1	CASSTTFPGQGHGYTF	TGTGCCAGCTCGACCACATTTCCGGGACAGGGTCATGGCTACACCTTC
TRBV6-5	TRBJ1-1	-	-	CASSSTARNTEAFF	TGTGCCAGCAGTTCGACAGCGAGGAACACTGAAGCTTTCTTT
TRBV10-3	TRBJ2-7	-	-	CAISAQGQASYEQYF	TGTGCCATCAGTGCCCAGGGACAAGCCTCCTACGAGCAGTACTTC
TRBV7-2	TRBJ2-7	-	-	CASSLDGSGLATYEQYF	TGTGCCAGCAGCTTAGATGGTTCTGGGCTAGCGACTTACGAGCAGTACTTC
TRBV5-4	TRBJ2-7	few	TRBD2	CASSLVFPTSGRPTYEQYF	TGTGCCAGCAGCTTGGTCTTCCCTACTAGCGGGAGACCCACCTACGAGCAGTACTTC
TRBV7-9	TRBJ2-3	-	TRBD2	CAIKYGTSGNPDTQYF	TGTGCCATTAAATACGGGACTAGCGGGAACCCAGATACGCAGTATTTT
TRBV6-6	TRBJ2-1	-	TRBD2	CASRLAEYNEQFF	TGTGCCAGCAGACTAGCGGAATACAATGAGCAGTTCTTC
TRBV30	TRBJ2-1	-	TRBD2	CAWSPRMAGGREFF	TGTGCCTGGAGTCCCCGGATGGCGGGAGGCCGGGAGTTCTTC
TRBV6-1	TRBJ1-6	-	-	CASGCRDKYNSPLHF	TGTGCCAGCGGTTGCCGGGACAAATATAATTCACCCCTCCACTTT
TRBV7-3	TRBJ2-1	-	TRBD2	CASSLSPWTSGREADNEQFF	TGTGCCAGCAGCTTATCCCCCTGGACTAGCGGGAGGGAAGCTGACAATGAGCAGTTCTTC
TRBV5-6	TRBJ2-5	-	TRBD2	CASSREVAGGVETQYF	TGTGCCAGCAGCCGAGAAGTAGCGGGAGGGGTAGAGACCCAGTACTTC
TRBV4-2	TRBJ2-7	-	-	CASSQDAGKSGEQYF	TGTGCCAGCAGCCAAGACGCAGGGAAGTCGGGCGAGCAGTACTTC
TRBV30	TRBJ2-3	-	TRBD2	CAWSGKREACPTQYF	TGTGCCTGGAGTGGGAAGCGGGAGGCCTGCCCTACGCAGTATTTT
TRBV28	TRBJ1-1	-	-	CASSPQPPGNTEAFF	TGTGCCAGCAGTCCCCAACCCCCGGGGAACACTGAAGCTTTCTTT
TRBV7-8	TRBJ1-1	-	-	CASSLGQGRSNTEAFF	TGTGCCAGCAGCCTAGGGCAGGGTAGGAGTAACACTGAAGCTTTCTTT
TRBV4-1	TRBJ1-5	-	-	CASSQADKHQPQHF	TGCGCCAGCAGCCAAGCAGACAAGCATCAGCCCCAGCATTTT
TRBV19	TRBJ2-7	-	TRBD1	CASSIAPTGSGGYEQYF	TGTGCCAGTAGTATCGCCCCGACAGGGTCGGGTGGCTACGAGCAGTACTTC
TRBV6-1	TRBJ2-1	-	-	CASTRLTSYNEQFF	TGTGCCAGCACTAGACTAACCTCCTACAATGAGCAGTTCTTC
TRBV7-2	TRBJ2-7	-	-	CASSTSYEQYF	TGTGCCAGCAGCACAAGCTACGAGCAGTACTTC
TRBV10-3	TRBJ2-7	-	-	CAIREQGIGYYEQYF	TGTGCCATCAGGGAACAGGGAATCGGATACTACGAGCAGTACTTC
TRBV5-1	TRBJ1-2	-	TRBD1	CASSLASRDSRGGYTF	TGCGCCAGCAGCTTGGCCTCACGGGACAGCCGCGGGGGCTACACCTTC
TRBV12-5	TRBJ2-3	-	-	CASGWGRTDTQYF	TGTGCTAGTGGTTGGGGCAGGACAGATACGCAGTATTTT
TRBV13	TRBJ2-1	-	TRBD2	CASSLVVAGIYNEQFF	TGTGCCAGCAGCTTAGTGGTAGCGGGAATCTACAATGAGCAGTTCTTC
TRBV29-1	TRBJ2-7	few	TRBD2	CSVEDRGGPGYEQYF	TGCAGCGTTGAAGATCGGGGGGGCCCTGGCTACGAGCAGTACTTC